Listed below are T cell receptor beta chains from one sample, sequenced in a study of T-cell memory formation after mild COVID-19. TCRdb reprocessed the 5' RACE reads with MiXCR, giving one entry per CDR3 protein. This table has 300,000 to 400,000 distinct CDR3 sequences, around 15% appearing once. The material sequenced was PBMCs or a T cell subset sorted from them (not recorded which). Source of these receptors: a man between 18 and 35 years old who had mild COVID-19 (a few samples of this study predate the infection). Cell type and time point are not known. Each CDR3 is given with its conserved first and last residue. The D gene is left open where the match is weak. For some rows the clone size is stated as once, few or many, or as a class when expanded; others skip it.

j_call clone_size d_call v_call cdr3_nt cdr3_aa
TRBJ2-3 many - TRBV5-1 TGCGCCAGCAGCTTGGCCGGACCAGGGAGATCAGATACGCAGTATTTT CASSLAGPGRSDTQYF
TRBJ1-4 - TRBD1 TRBV10-1 TGCGCCAGCAGTGAGTGGGGACAGGAAAATGAAAAACTGTTTTTT CASSEWGQENEKLFF
TRBJ2-3 many - TRBV4-2 TGTGCCAGCAGCCCGAAAACGGGGGGCCTCGTCACAGATACGCAGTATTTT CASSPKTGGLVTDTQYF
TRBJ2-3 few - TRBV6-2/TRBV6-3 TGTGCCAGCAGTCCCCTTGGGACGACAGACACAGATACGCAGTATTTT CASSPLGTTDTDTQYF
TRBJ1-2 few - TRBV7-9 TGTGCCAGCAGCTTAGCGGGGGCCAGGCACTATGGCTACACCTTC CASSLAGARHYGYTF
TRBJ2-3 few - TRBV12-3/TRBV12-4 TGTGCCAGCAGTGCCGGGGCGGGGACAGATACGCAGTATTTT CASSAGAGTDTQYF
TRBJ1-6 few TRBD1 TRBV9 TGTGCCAGCAGCGATGGACAGGGGGCGAATTCACCCCTCCACTTT CASSDGQGANSPLHF
TRBJ2-3 many - TRBV28 TGTGCCAGCAGTTACTTAGTGAGGGATCAAGCGGCAGATACGCAGTATTTT CASSYLVRDQAADTQYF
TRBJ1-5 - - TRBV7-9 TGTGCCAGCAGCTTAGGTCGTGTCAATCAGCCCCAGCATTTT CASSLGRVNQPQHF
TRBJ1-1 few TRBD1 TRBV6-5 TGTGCCACTAGGTGGGGACAGGGGAGCACTGAAGCTTTCTTT CATRWGQGSTEAFF
TRBJ2-7 few TRBD2 TRBV12-3/TRBV12-4 TGTGCCAGCAGTTTACAAGCGGGGCTCTCCTACGAGCAGTACTTC CASSLQAGLSYEQYF
TRBJ2-7 - TRBD2 TRBV5-1 TGCGCCAGCAGCTTTGGGGGGGGTGGCGAGCAGTACTTC CASSFGGGGEQYF
TRBJ2-3 few TRBD2 TRBV4-3 TGCGCCAGCAGCCGCCTCCTAGCGGGGGGCAACACAGATACGCAGTATTTT CASSRLLAGGNTDTQYF
TRBJ2-5 - - TRBV24-1 TGTGCCACCAGTGATTCAGAAGTACAAGAGACCCAGTACTTC CATSDSEVQETQYF
TRBJ2-1 - TRBD2 TRBV12-3/TRBV12-4 TGTGCCAGCAGTCCACTCCGAGCGGGGGCTTACAATGAGCAGTTCTTC CASSPLRAGAYNEQFF
TRBJ2-5 many - TRBV3-1 TGTGCCAGCAGCCAAGATGCAGGGAAAGAGACCCAGTACTTC CASSQDAGKETQYF
TRBJ1-5 few - TRBV7-8 TGTGCCAGCAGCTTAGACGGTGGTCAACAGCCCCAGCATTTT CASSLDGGQQPQHF
TRBJ1-2 - - TRBV5-5 TGTGCCAGCAGCGTAGGGGTTGAGGGCTACACCTTC CASSVGVEGYTF
TRBJ2-1 - - TRBV5-1 TGCGCCAGCAGCCTCACAGGGTCAAGCTCCTACACTGAGCAGTTCTTC CASSLTGSSSYTEQFF
TRBJ2-6 few - TRBV4-3 TGCGCCAGCAGCCAAGATGGGCCCACTGGGGCCAACGTCCTGACTTTC CASSQDGPTGANVLTF
TRBJ2-1 - - TRBV13 TGTGCCAGCAGCTTAAGGCCCCTCCCCTACAATGAGCAGTTCTTC CASSLRPLPYNEQFF
TRBJ2-5 few - TRBV5-1 TGCGCCAGCAGCTTCTTGGGGGAGACCCAGTACTTC CASSFLGETQYF
TRBJ2-3 few TRBD2 TRBV24-1 TGTGCCACCAGGGTAGCGGGGGCTTCGGGAACAGATACGCAGTATTTT CATRVAGASGTDTQYF
TRBJ1-5 few TRBD1 TRBV20-1 TGCAGTGCCCTGTCCGGGACAGGCGCGGGGCCTTATAGCAATCAGCCCCAGCATTTT CSALSGTGAGPYSNQPQHF
TRBJ1-2 - - TRBV5-6 TGTGCCAGCAGCCACTCCCTCCTGGTTGGCTACACCTTC CASSHSLLVGYTF
TRBJ2-7 - - TRBV14 TGTGCCAGCAGTCTCGGACAAGGACTGGAGTACTTC CASSLGQGLEYF
TRBJ2-3 - - TRBV4-1 TGCGCCAGCAGCCGACTAGGTACAGATACGCAGTATTTT CASSRLGTDTQYF
TRBJ1-6 few - TRBV12-3/TRBV12-4 TGTGCCAGCAGTTTAGGTCAGTCCTATAATTCACCCCTCCACTTT CASSLGQSYNSPLHF
TRBJ2-7 - - TRBV30 TGTGCCTGGTCATGGAGCTCCTACGAGCAGTACTTC CAWSWSSYEQYF
TRBJ1-1 few TRBD1 TRBV6-5 TGTGCCAGCAGTTACTACCTTAGGGGGCTAGAGTACACTGAAGCTTTCTTT CASSYYLRGLEYTEAFF
TRBJ2-5 - - TRBV18 TGTGCCAGCTCACCACCGGATAGGGGCGCATTTTCAGAGACCCAGTACTTC CASSPPDRGAFSETQYF
TRBJ2-5 - TRBD2 TRBV2 TGTGCCAGCAGTGATTCGGGGGGGCCGGGGGAGACCCAGTACTTC CASSDSGGPGETQYF
TRBJ2-1 few TRBD1 TRBV7-9 TGTGCCAGCAGCTTAACCGGGACAGGGGTCAGTGAGCAGTTCTTC CASSLTGTGVSEQFF
TRBJ2-1 few - TRBV6-5 TGTGCCAGCAGTTATAGGCAGTCCTACAATGAGCAGTTCTTC CASSYRQSYNEQFF
TRBJ2-7 - - TRBV11-1 TGTGCCAGCAGCTTAGACCGGGACCGATCCTACGAGCAGTACTTC CASSLDRDRSYEQYF
TRBJ2-5 - - TRBV2 TGTGCCAGCCAAGCGCGGGAGACCCAGTACTTC CASQARETQYF
TRBJ1-2 - TRBD1 TRBV6-5 TGTGCCAGCAGTTCGTGGACAGGGCTAAACTATGGCTACACCTTC CASSSWTGLNYGYTF
TRBJ2-1 few - TRBV5-1 TGCGCCAGCAGCTTTTTTACAGAGCAGTTCTTC CASSFFTEQFF
TRBJ2-1 many TRBD1 TRBV7-2 TGTGCCAGCAGCTTAACCGGGACAGCCCCCTACAATGAGCAGTTCTTC CASSLTGTAPYNEQFF
TRBJ2-5 - - TRBV29-1 TGCAGCGTGGAAGTGGTCGGGGACAAGTCTGAGACCCAGTACTTC CSVEVVGDKSETQYF
TRBJ2-1 - - TRBV4-3 TGCGCCAGCAGCCAATCGACGGTGGATGAGCAGTTCTTC CASSQSTVDEQFF
TRBJ2-5 many - TRBV6-2/TRBV6-3 TGTGCCAGCAGTCCGGACGAAAAAGAGACCCAGTACTTC CASSPDEKETQYF
TRBJ2-1 - TRBD1 TRBV7-2 TGTGCCAGCAGCCAAGGACAGGGGGCCTCCTACAATGAGCAGTTCTTC CASSQGQGASYNEQFF
TRBJ2-1 - - TRBV20-1 TGCAGTGCTCCTCGCCGCTATAATGGTCGGGTAACCTACAATGAGCAGTTCTTC CSAPRRYNGRVTYNEQFF
TRBJ1-5 - - TRBV12-3/TRBV12-4 TGTGCCAGCAGTTTAAGGGTAGGCAATCAGCCCCAGCATTTT CASSLRVGNQPQHF
TRBJ2-3 many - TRBV10-3 TGTGCCATCGGGGCGGGATCTAGCACAGATACGCAGTATTTT CAIGAGSSTDTQYF
TRBJ1-1 - TRBD1 TRBV7-9 TGTGCCAGCAGCTTACGAGGACAGGGGAACACTGAAGCTTTCTTT CASSLRGQGNTEAFF
TRBJ2-5 - TRBD2 TRBV6-5 TGTGCCAGCATAAAGCGGGGGGGCCCCGAGACCCAGTACTTC CASIKRGGPETQYF
TRBJ1-4 - - TRBV12-3/TRBV12-4 TGTGCCAGCACAGTTTGGCACGGCGGGGAAAAACTGTTTTTT CASTVWHGGEKLFF
TRBJ2-1 - - TRBV3-1 TGTGCCAGCAGCCAAGGGACAAACTTTGAGAATGAGCAGTTCTTC CASSQGTNFENEQFF
TRBJ2-1 many - TRBV20-1 TGCAGTGCCGAGGGCGGGCCAGTTTTCGATGAGCAGTTCTTC CSAEGGPVFDEQFF
TRBJ1-5 - TRBD1 TRBV4-2 TGTGCCAGCAGCCGAGGACAGGGAGGCAATCAGCCCCAGCATTTT CASSRGQGGNQPQHF
TRBJ2-4 - TRBD1 TRBV4-3 TGCGCCAGCAGCCAAGAACAGGGGGCGCAGGTCATTCAGTACTTC CASSQEQGAQVIQYF
TRBJ2-1 few - TRBV24-1 TGTGCCACCAGTGCGTCCGGGACTTATGAGCAGTTCTTC CATSASGTYEQFF
TRBJ2-5 few - TRBV14 TGTGCCAGCAGCCAAGATGCGTGGGGCCGTTATAAGACCCAGTACTTC CASSQDAWGRYKTQYF
TRBJ2-3 - - TRBV29-1 TGCAGCGTTGACCCCTCTAGCACAGATACGCAGTATTTT CSVDPSSTDTQYF
TRBJ1-2 few TRBD1 TRBV27 TGTGCCAGCAGTTTTGGACAGGGCTATGGCTACACCTTC CASSFGQGYGYTF